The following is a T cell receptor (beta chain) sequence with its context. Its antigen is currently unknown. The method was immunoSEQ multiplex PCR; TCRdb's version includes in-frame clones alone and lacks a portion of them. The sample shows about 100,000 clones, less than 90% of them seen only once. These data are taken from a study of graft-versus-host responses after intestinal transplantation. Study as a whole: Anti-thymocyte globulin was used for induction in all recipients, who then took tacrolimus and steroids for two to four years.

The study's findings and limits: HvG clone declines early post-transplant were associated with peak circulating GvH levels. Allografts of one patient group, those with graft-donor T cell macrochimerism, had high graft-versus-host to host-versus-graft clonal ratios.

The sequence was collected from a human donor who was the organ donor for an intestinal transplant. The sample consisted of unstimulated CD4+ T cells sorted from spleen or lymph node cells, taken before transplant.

The CDR3 DNA follows: TGTGCCATCAGTGAGGGCGTTGGGGGCTATGGCTACACCTTC. Amino acids: CAISEGVGGYGYTF. The rearrangement links TRBV10-3 to TRBJ1-2, with D perhaps matching TRBD1 (5 bases). CDR3 length equals 14 residues. Trimming took off 2 bases at V and 4 bases at J, with 11 bases between the two ends. Looked up from germline, CDR1 is ENHRY and CDR2 is SYGVKD.